Each of the 19 T cell receptor beta chains below was sequenced from the same sample in a study of cytomegalovirus exposure and HLA in healthy donors. A multiplex PCR was run with 60 Vbeta primers and 13 Jbeta primers. Profiled with immunoSEQ multiplex PCR; TCRdb holds only in-frame clones, not every one. In total, the table holds roughly 39,000 clones. The sample was PBMCs. The receptor set was obtained from a man aged 25 to 40 in good health and CMV-seronegative.

In DNA, the CDR3 is TGTGCCAGCAGCTCGTTGCGACTAGCTCCCTACGAGCAGTACTTC. This gives the protein CASSSLRLAPYEQYF. The chain employs TRBV5-6 and TRBJ2-7, with TRBD2 identical over 7 bases. CDR1 and CDR2 (germline): SGHDT, YYEEEE. The CDR3 is 15 amino acids. Trimming at V came to 3 bases and at J to 2 bases, leaving 8 bases not matched to a gene.

As regards this clone: Other DNA variants within this sample encode the same CDR3. The chain joins TRBV6-5 to TRBJ1-6; D is unclear. The CDR3 is 14 amino acids. V was pared by 7 bases and J by 5 bases, with 12 bases between. CDR1 is MNHEY and CDR2 is SVGAGI in the germline V gene. The CDR3 coding sequence is TGTGCCAGCACCCCGGGAGGGAATAATTCACCCCTCCACTTT. Translation: CASTPGGNNSPLHF.

V and J are TRBV7-2 and TRBJ1-6; 7 nucleotides line up with TRBD1. The J segment lost 14 bases and the V segment lost 1 base, leaving 5 bases of the junction unmatched. Germline loops: CDR1 SGHTA, CDR2 FQGNSA. The CDR3 sequence is 13 residues long. The CDR3 DNA follows: TGTGCCAGCAGCTTAGATGGCAGGGGGGCCCTCCACTTT. Translated, it gives CASSLDGRGALHF.

The CDR3 DNA follows: TGCGCCAGCAGCCTCCTAGCGGGAGAAGAGTACGAGCAGTACTTC. Amino acid sequence: CASSLLAGEEYEQYF. This chain links TRBV5-1 with TRBJ2-7; 10 nucleotides line up with TRBD2. V shed 4 bases, J shed 4 bases, and the junction held 8 bases outside the gene matches. Germline-derived CDR1 and CDR2 are SGHRS and YFSETQ. This CDR3 has 15 residues.

The genes are TRBV4-1 and TRBJ2-5; 8 bases align to TRBD2. V lost 6 bases, J lost 4 bases, and 10 bases stayed unmatched. The CDR3 length is 15 residues. From germline, CDR1 is MGHRA and CDR2 YSYEKL. The chain's CDR3 is CASSSGGGQRETQYF. The CDR3, as DNA: TGCGCCAGCAGTTCCGGGGGGGGGCAGAGAGAGACCCAGTACTTC.

The chain couples TRBV7-2 to TRBJ2-1; 12 nucleotides agree with TRBD2. Germline loops: CDR1 SGHTA, CDR2 FQGNSA. Losses at the gene ends were 0 bases for V and 5 bases for J; bases not matched to a gene: 11. The CDR3 length is 19 residues. The CDR3 nucleotides are TGTGCCAGCAGCTTAGCTACGACTAGCGGGAGATGGAGGGACAATGAGCAGTTCTTC. This gives the protein CASSLATTSGRWRDNEQFF. The full variable domain, rest sourced from reference TRBV7-2 and TRBJ2-1, is GAGVSQSPSNKVTEKGKDVELRCDPISGHTALYWYRQSLGQGLEFLIYFQGNSAPDKSGLPSDRFSAERTGGSVSTLTIQRTQQEDSAVYLCASSLATTSGRWRDNEQFFGPGTRLTVL.

A remark on this clone: Other DNA sequences in the same sample also yield this CDR3. V is TRBV5-1 and J is TRBJ2-7; possible D gene TRBD1, 6 bases. This CDR3 is 15 amino acids long. From germline, CDR1 is SGHRS and CDR2 YFSETQ. Trimming cost V 2 bases and J 0 bases, with 12 bases left between them. The CDR3 nucleotides are TGCGCCAGCAGCTTAGGTGCCAGGGGCTCCTACGAGCAGTACTTC. Residues: CASSLGARGSYEQYF.

This chain links TRBV5-4 with TRBJ2-7; D remains unclear. Trimming pared 2 bases from V and 3 bases from J, leaving 9 bases between. The CDR3 runs 13 residues. The germline CDR1 and CDR2 sequences are SGHNT and YYREEE (reference sequence). CDR3 sequence (DNA): TGTGCCAGCAGCTTAATGCCGGGCTACGAGCAGTACTTC. It yields the protein CASSLMPGYEQYF.

The V call is TRBV18, the J call TRBJ2-7; a weak D match, TRBD1 (6 bases). CDR3 length: 16 residues. Germline CDR1 reads KGHSH; CDR2 reads LQKENI. The ends were cut back, 1 base at V and 2 bases at J, with 15 bases in the middle. The CDR3 DNA reads as TGTGCCAGCTCACCACAGGGGGAAACGAGACCCTACGAGCAGTACTTC. As protein: CASSPQGETRPYEQYF.

The chain uses TRBV9 and TRBJ1-2, with 7 bases identical to TRBD1. The CDR3 totals 15 residues. The ends lost 6 bases at V and 0 bases at J; junction bases unmatched: 8. CDR1 and CDR2 (germline): SGDLS, YYNGEE. The CDR3 DNA reads as TGTGCCAGCACCCGGACAGGCCTTCCTAACTATGGCTACACCTTC. Its translation: CASTRTGLPNYGYTF.

V usage is TRBV7-2 and J usage is TRBJ1-5; no clear D. The CDR3 has 14 residues. Germline lookup yields CDR1 SGHTA and CDR2 FQGNSA. V was pared by 4 bases and J by 1 base, with 8 bases between. CDR3 sequence: CASSSQRSNQPQHF. For the CDR3, the DNA is TGTGCCAGCAGCTCACAGCGGAGCAATCAGCCCCAGCATTTT.

The genes are TRBV6-6 and TRBJ2-1; 14 nucleotides match TRBD2. From germline, CDR1 is MNHNY and CDR2 SVGAGI (reference sequence). This CDR3 has 16 amino acids. V lost 4 bases, J lost 8 bases, and 7 bases stayed unmatched. The CDR3 spells CASSSPGTSGSYEQFF. In DNA form, the CDR3 reads TGTGCCAGCAGTTCTCCCGGGACTAGCGGGAGCTATGAGCAGTTCTTC.

The gene calls are TRBV5-1 and TRBJ1-3; D call uncertain. The germline V and J ends were trimmed by 0 bases and 9 bases, with 10 bases remaining between them. The CDR3 runs to 13 residues. The germline gives CDR1 SGHRS, CDR2 YFSETQ. The CDR3 DNA is TGCGCCAGCAGCTTGGCGGGGAGATCCACCATATATTTT. Translating it yields CASSLAGRSTIYF.

The V gene is TRBV30, the J gene TRBJ1-4; D is perhaps TRBD1 (6 bases). The CDR3 runs to 14 residues. Germline V gene sequence: CDR1 GTSNPN, CDR2 SVGIG (reference sequence). V lost 3 bases and J lost 5, with 13 bases in between. CDR3 residues: CAWSRGGGNEKLFF. DNA for the CDR3: TGTGCCTGGAGCCGAGGGGGGGGGAATGAAAAACTGTTTTTT.

This rearrangement joins TRBV25-1 to TRBJ2-1; 8 bases map to TRBD1. With 7 bases clipped from V and 6 bases from J, the junction kept 14 bases outside the gene matches. The germline gives CDR1 MGHDK, CDR2 SYGVNS. There are 16 residues in the CDR3. This CDR3 is CASTVGDRGIGNEQFF. The CDR3 bases are TGTGCCAGCACGGTAGGAGACAGGGGAATTGGCAATGAGCAGTTCTTC.

The chain links TRBV5-1 to TRBJ1-5; maybe TRBD1 (5 bases). The germline CDR1 and CDR2 sequences are SGHRS and YFSETQ. V was clipped by 0 bases and J by 0 bases, with 10 bases between them. CDR3 size: 16 residues. The CDR3, as DNA: TGCGCCAGCAGCTTGGGGGGCCCTTATAGCAATCAGCCCCAGCATTTT. Translated, it gives CASSLGGPYSNQPQHF.

The J gene is TRBJ2-7, the V gene TRBV5-1; 14 bases line up with TRBD2. The CDR3 consists of 15 residues. Trimming took 3 bases from V and 3 from J; bases not matched to a gene: 2. Germline loops: CDR1 SGHRS, CDR2 YFSETQ. CDR3 DNA sequence: TGCGCCAGCAGCTATGGACTAGCGGGGGGCTACGAGCAGTACTTC. Its protein is CASSYGLAGGYEQYF.

The chain combines TRBV27 with TRBJ2-3; 7 bases agree with TRBD2. This CDR3 region has 16 residues. Losses at the gene ends were 2 bases for V and 0 bases for J; bases not matched to a gene: 5. Per germline, CDR1 MNHEY and CDR2 SMNVEV (reference sequence). The CDR3 DNA is TGTGCCAGCAGTTTAGGTAGCGGGTTCAGCACAGATACGCAGTATTTT. It codes for CASSLGSGFSTDTQYF.

The chain carries TRBV25-1 and TRBJ2-7; TRBD1 matches 7 bases. V shed 7 bases, J shed 2 bases, and the junction held 8 bases outside the gene matches. Germline-derived CDR1 and CDR2 are MGHDK and SYGVNS. This CDR3 comprises 14 residues. The CDR3 region is CASTGTDIAYEQYF. CDR3 coding DNA: TGTGCCAGCACTGGGACAGATATTGCCTACGAGCAGTACTTC.